A single sample gave rise to the 15 T cell receptor beta chains below, sequenced in a study of metastatic and nonmetastatic thyroid tumors. Prior to thyroid surgery, none of the patients had received any treatment. TCRdb re-called the PCR reads with MiXCR. The sample gives some 5,500 clones, 25% to 30% of which show up once; about 20% is in the top ten. Sample: adjacent normal tissue. These receptors all come from a female donor with papillary thyroid cancer or a benign thyroid nodule (not recorded which). Some clones in this sample may be carry-over from other donors' samples.

Concerning this clone: Relative to the germline gene, one junction end is altered; a read error may explain this. The chain links TRBV6-5 to TRBJ1-2, with a weak D call TRBD1 (6 bases). In germline, CDR1 is MNHEY, CDR2 SVGAGI. The CDR3 contains 16 residues. The CDR3 region is CASSYTSQGGVYGYAF. The CDR3 DNA reads TGTGCCAGCAGTTACACCTCACAGGGAGGGGTGTATGGCTATGCCTTC.

CDR3 sequence: CSARPQSGLAFYEQYF. The CDR3 nucleotides are TGCAGTGCTAGACCCCAATCGGGACTAGCCTTCTACGAGCAGTACTTC. This rearrangement joins TRBV20-1 to TRBJ2-7; 9 bases are shared with TRBD2. Germline V CDR1 and CDR2: DFQATT, SNEGSKA (reference sequence). The CDR3 runs to 16 residues. With V trimmed by 2 bases and J by 3 bases, 11 bases remained unmatched.

This clone was found a few times. The genes are TRBV12-3 or TRBV12-4 and TRBJ2-1; 10 bases are shared with TRBD2. V lost 0 bases, J lost 3 bases, and 5 bases stayed unmatched. The CDR3 covers 17 residues. CDR3 residues: CASSLAGRLAGYNEQFF. The CDR3 nucleotides are TGTGCCAGCAGTTTAGCAGGCCGACTAGCGGGCTACAATGAGCAGTTCTTC.

This clone turned up a few times. This chain links TRBV12-3 or TRBV12-4 with TRBJ2-2; the D is unclear. With 7 bases removed from V and 5 bases from J, the gap between germline ends came to 11 bases. The CDR3 totals 13 residues. The CDR3 loop is CASTLRQTGELFF. CDR3 in DNA: TGTGCCAGCACCCTCCGACAAACCGGGGAGCTGTTTTTT.

The CDR3 DNA reads TGTGCCAGCAGTCTAGCCGCGAAGGACAGGGGGCGGATCGAGCAGTACTTC. Protein sequence: CASSLAAKDRGRIEQYF. The rearrangement uses TRBV6-1 and TRBJ2-7; 11 bases match TRBD1. The junction had 15 bases not matched to a gene; V was cut back by 5 bases and J by 6 bases. The CDR3 is 17 amino acids. Looked up from germline, CDR1 is MNHNS and CDR2 is SASEGT.

The chain is built from TRBV6-5 and TRBJ1-1; 11 bases align to TRBD1. Per germline, CDR1 MNHEY and CDR2 SVGAGI. V lost 0 bases and J lost 4; bases outside the gene matches: 10. This CDR3 contains 18 residues. CDR3 nucleotide sequence: TGTGCCAGCAGTTACTCGGAAGGACAGGGGGCGCGGGGCACTGAAGCTTTCTTT. Protein: CASSYSEGQGARGTEAFF.

This clone was detected only a few times. A junction end diverges from the germline sequence, so it may reflect a read error. The chain recombines TRBV6-5 with TRBJ1-5; D uncertain. This CDR3 is 14 amino acids long. Germline-derived CDR1 and CDR2 are MNHEY and SVGAGI. CDR3 bases: TGTGCCAGCAGCTACTGGTCCGGCAATCAGCCCCAGCATTTT. It translates to CASSYWSGNQPQHF.

In its sample, this clone was seen once. The chain uses TRBV5-6 and TRBJ1-1; 7 positions agree with TRBD1. Germline V gene lookup returns CDR1 SGHDT and CDR2 YYEEEE. The V segment lost 6 bases and the J segment 7 bases; nucleotides outside the gene matches: 12. This CDR3 region has 14 residues. DNA of the CDR3: TGTGCCAGCACGACAGGGTCCAGAACAGGTGAAGCTTTCTTT. It specifies CASTTGSRTGEAFF.

The chain employs TRBV11-2 and TRBJ2-7; D possibly corresponds to TRBD2 (6 bases). The CDR3 contains 13 residues. Germline loops: CDR1 SGHAT, CDR2 FQNNGV. Trimming pared 4 bases from V and 10 bases from J, leaving 17 bases between. The CDR3 sequence: CASSSNPGADQYF. CDR3 nucleotide sequence: TGTGCCAGCAGCTCCAACCCGGGAGCAGATCAGTACTTC.

This clone was found many times. The chain has TRBV20-1 and TRBJ2-3; D unclear. CDR3 size: 12 residues. The germline gives CDR1 DFQATT, CDR2 SNEGSKA (reference sequence). V was shortened by 3 bases and J by 2 bases, with 6 bases between the two germline ends. The CDR3 nucleotides read TGCAGTGCTAGGAAGGACACAGATACGCAGTATTTT. Amino acids: CSARKDTDTQYF.

Only one count was recorded for this clone. V gene TRBV11-2 combines with J gene TRBJ2-7; maybe TRBD2 (5 bases). CDR3 length equals 13 residues. Trimming left V 2 bases short and J 2 bases short, with 7 bases between. CDR1 SGHAT and CDR2 FQNNGV come from the germline V gene. CDR3 sequence: CASSLRDTYEQYF. The CDR3 DNA follows: TGTGCCAGCAGCTTACGGGATACCTACGAGCAGTACTTC.

This clone counts as medium-sized. The V gene is TRBV20-1, the J gene TRBJ1-1, with TRBD1 matching 9 bases. Germline assignment: CDR1 DFQATT and CDR2 SNEGSKA (reference sequence). The CDR3 covers 14 residues. J was trimmed by 1 base and V by 3 bases; bases with no gene match: 3. The CDR3 here is CSARGQGGNTEAFF. In nucleotides, the CDR3 is TGCAGTGCTAGGGGACAGGGTGGGAACACTGAAGCTTTCTTT.

On this clone: Germline is not matched at one junction end, which may reflect a read error. The chain couples TRBV11-2 to TRBJ1-3; 7 nucleotides match TRBD1. The CDR3 is 15 amino acids. Germline values: CDR1 SGHAT, CDR2 FQNNGV. The CDR3 region is CASSFGTGVGNTIYF. Written as DNA, the CDR3 is TGTGCCAGCAGCTTCGGTACAGGGGTAGGAAACACTATATATTTT.

The chain links TRBV11-3 to TRBJ1-6; a weak D match, TRBD1 (5 bases). The CDR3 contains 14 residues. The germline V gene encodes CDR1 SGHNT and CDR2 YENEEA. The germline V and J ends were trimmed by 5 bases and 13 bases, with 18 bases remaining between them. The CDR3 sequence: CASSLRDGQVPLHF. CDR3 bases: TGTGCCAGCAGCCTCCGGGACGGCCAGGTTCCCCTCCACTTT.

The V gene is TRBV6-2 or TRBV6-3, the J gene TRBJ1-2; D may be TRBD1 (5 bases). The CDR3 has 11 residues. The V gene's germline CDR1 is MNHEY and CDR2 SVGEGT. V lost 5 bases and J lost 7, with 8 bases in between. CDR3: CASSNQGGYTF. Written as DNA, the CDR3 is TGTGCCAGCAGTAATCAGGGTGGCTACACCTTC.